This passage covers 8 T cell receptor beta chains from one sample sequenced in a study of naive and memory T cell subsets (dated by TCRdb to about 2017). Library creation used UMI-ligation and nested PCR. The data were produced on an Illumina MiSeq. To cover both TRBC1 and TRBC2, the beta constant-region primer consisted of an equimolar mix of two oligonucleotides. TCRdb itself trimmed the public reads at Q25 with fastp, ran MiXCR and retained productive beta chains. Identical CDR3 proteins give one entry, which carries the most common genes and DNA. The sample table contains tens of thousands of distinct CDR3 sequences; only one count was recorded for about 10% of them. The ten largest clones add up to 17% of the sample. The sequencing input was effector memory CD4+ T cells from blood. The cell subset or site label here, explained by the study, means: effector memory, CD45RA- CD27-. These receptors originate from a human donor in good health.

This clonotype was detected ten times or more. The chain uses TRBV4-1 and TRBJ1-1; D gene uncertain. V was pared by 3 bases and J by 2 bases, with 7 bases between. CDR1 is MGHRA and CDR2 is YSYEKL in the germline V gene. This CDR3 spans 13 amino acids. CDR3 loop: CASSHPLNTEAFF. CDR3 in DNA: TGCGCCAGCAGCCATCCCCTAAACACTGAAGCTTTCTTT.

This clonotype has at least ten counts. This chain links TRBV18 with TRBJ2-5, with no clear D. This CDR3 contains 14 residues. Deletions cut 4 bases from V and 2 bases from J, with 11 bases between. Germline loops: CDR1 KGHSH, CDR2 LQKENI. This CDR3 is CASSRAARQETQYF. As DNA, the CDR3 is TGTGCCAGCTCACGGGCAGCACGACAAGAGACCCAGTACTTC.

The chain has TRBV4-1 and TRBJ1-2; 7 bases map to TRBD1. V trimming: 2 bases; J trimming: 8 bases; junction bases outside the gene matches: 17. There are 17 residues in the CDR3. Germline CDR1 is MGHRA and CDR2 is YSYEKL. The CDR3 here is CASSQPTGQPRDWGYTF. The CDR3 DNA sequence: TGCGCCAGCAGCCAACCGACAGGGCAACCCCGCGACTGGGGCTACACCTTC.

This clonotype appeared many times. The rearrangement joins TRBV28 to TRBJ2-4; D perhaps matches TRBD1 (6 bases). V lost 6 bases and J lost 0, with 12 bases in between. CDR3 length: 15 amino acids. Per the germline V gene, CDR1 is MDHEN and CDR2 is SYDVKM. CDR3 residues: CASRGTGRAKNIQYF. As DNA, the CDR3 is TGTGCCAGCAGGGGAACAGGGAGAGCCAAAAACATTCAGTACTTC.

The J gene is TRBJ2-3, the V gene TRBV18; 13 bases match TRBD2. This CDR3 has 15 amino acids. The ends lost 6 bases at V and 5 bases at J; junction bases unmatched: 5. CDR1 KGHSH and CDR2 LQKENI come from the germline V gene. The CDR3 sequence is CASSLGLAGVDTQYF. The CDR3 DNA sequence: TGTGCCAGCTCCCTCGGACTAGCGGGAGTAGATACGCAGTATTTT.

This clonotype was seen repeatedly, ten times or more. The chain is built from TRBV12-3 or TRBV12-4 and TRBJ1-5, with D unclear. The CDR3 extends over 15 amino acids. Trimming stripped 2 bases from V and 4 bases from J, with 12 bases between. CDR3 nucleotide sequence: TGTGCCAGCAGTTTAAGTGGGGAAAAGAATCAGCCCCAGCATTTT. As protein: CASSLSGEKNQPQHF.

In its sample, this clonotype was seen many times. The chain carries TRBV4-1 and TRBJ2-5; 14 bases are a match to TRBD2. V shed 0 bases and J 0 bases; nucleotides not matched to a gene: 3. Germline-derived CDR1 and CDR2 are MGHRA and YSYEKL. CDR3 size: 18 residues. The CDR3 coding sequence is TGCGCCAGCAGCCAAGACTGGGGACTAGCGGGGGACCAAGAGACCCAGTACTTC. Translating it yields CASSQDWGLAGDQETQYF.

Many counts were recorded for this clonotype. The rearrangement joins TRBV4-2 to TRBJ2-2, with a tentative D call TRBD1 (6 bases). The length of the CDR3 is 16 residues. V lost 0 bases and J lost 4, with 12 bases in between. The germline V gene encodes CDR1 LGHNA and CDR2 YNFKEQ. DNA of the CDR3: TGTGCCAGCAGCCAAGATTTCAGGGGCGGCACCGGGGAGCTGTTTTTT. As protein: CASSQDFRGGTGELFF.